The rows below give T cell receptor beta chains drawn from one sample of a study of T cells in Graves' hyperthyroidism and ophthalmopathy. TCRdb reanalysed the multiplex PCR reads using MiXCR and keeps one entry per CDR3 protein. The table records around 340,000 distinct CDR3 sequences, around 17% of them present only once. Sequenced material: blood. Receptors were obtained from a young man with Graves' hyperthyroidism. Both conserved end residues are part of each CDR3. D genes are given only for firm matches. Clone size, where shown, is once, few, many, or a class for clones that have expanded.

d_gene,j_gene,abundance,v_gene,CDR3aa,CDR3nt
-,TRBJ1-1,few,TRBV4-2,CASSQDEGGTEAFF,TGTGCCAGCAGCCAAGACGAGGGGGGGACTGAAGCTTTCTTT
-,TRBJ2-1,many,TRBV11-1,CASSLEGIYNEQFF,TGTGCCAGCAGCTTAGAAGGGATATACAATGAGCAGTTCTTC
-,TRBJ1-1,few,TRBV5-1,CASNNDRKNTEAFF,TGCGCGAGCAACAACGACAGGAAAAACACTGAAGCTTTCTTT
-,TRBJ2-4,-,TRBV27,CASSLNWGAKNIQYF,TGTGCCAGCAGTCTAAACTGGGGGGCCAAAAACATTCAGTACTTC
TRBD2,TRBJ2-7,-,TRBV5-6,CASSPLGGGSYEQYF,TGTGCCAGCAGCCCCCTGGGGGGGGGTTCCTACGAGCAGTACTTC
-,TRBJ2-7,many,TRBV29-1,CSVLRSYEQYF,TGCAGCGTTTTAAGATCCTACGAGCAGTACTTC
-,TRBJ2-2,many,TRBV7-8,CASSPQTFLNTGELFF,TGTGCCAGCAGCCCCCAAACTTTCCTGAACACCGGGGAGCTGTTTTTT
-,TRBJ1-5,many,TRBV12-3/TRBV12-4,CASSLGQNYQPQHF,TGTGCCAGCAGTTTAGGACAGAACTATCAGCCCCAGCATTTT
-,TRBJ1-1,many,TRBV7-8,CASSLVENTEAFF,TGTGCCAGCAGCTTAGTGGAGAACACTGAAGCTTTCTTT
-,TRBJ1-1,many,TRBV20-1,CSGSGTMNTEAFF,TGCAGTGGGTCCGGGACAATGAACACTGAAGCTTTCTTT
TRBD2,TRBJ2-7,-,TRBV3-1,CASSQERGLAGGPREQYF,TGTGCCAGCAGCCAAGAAAGGGGACTAGCGGGAGGGCCAAGGGAGCAGTACTTC
-,TRBJ2-5,many,TRBV28,CASSFEGAPETQYF,TGTGCCAGCAGTTTTGAGGGCGCGCCGGAGACCCAGTACTTC
TRBD2,TRBJ2-3,many,TRBV7-3,CASSSGLDSLTDTQYF,TGTGCCAGCAGCTCCGGACTAGATAGTTTAACAGATACGCAGTATTTT
-,TRBJ2-1,-,TRBV7-8,CASSQDTRNEQFF,TGTGCCAGCAGCCAAGATACCCGAAATGAGCAGTTCTTC
-,TRBJ2-7,-,TRBV30,CAWSHRDEQYF,TGTGCCTGGAGTCACAGGGACGAGCAGTACTTC
-,TRBJ2-1,many,TRBV7-2,CASSLGGSLGYNEQFF,TGTGCCAGCAGCTTAGGTGGGAGCCTTGGCTACAATGAGCAGTTCTTC
TRBD1,TRBJ1-5,many,TRBV12-3/TRBV12-4,CASSPTGTGGNQPQHF,TGTGCCAGCAGCCCGACCGGGACAGGAGGCAATCAGCCCCAGCATTTT
TRBD2,TRBJ2-2,many,TRBV29-1,CSAVAGSNTGELFF,TGCAGCGCAGTAGCGGGCTCGAACACCGGGGAGCTGTTTTTT
-,TRBJ1-5,many,TRBV7-8,CASSHLDGYSNQPQHF,TGTGCCAGCAGCCACCTTGACGGTTATAGCAATCAGCCCCAGCATTTT
TRBD1,TRBJ2-7,many,TRBV12-3/TRBV12-4,CASTPGQGAWAYEQYF,TGTGCCAGCACCCCGGGACAGGGGGCGTGGGCCTACGAGCAGTACTTC
-,TRBJ2-7,few,TRBV15,CATSRDPGHTYEQYF,TGTGCCACCAGCAGAGATCCCGGACATACCTACGAGCAGTACTTC
-,TRBJ1-2,many,TRBV28,CASSWGVGSGGYTF,TGTGCCAGCAGTTGGGGGGTAGGGAGTGGAGGCTACACCTTC
-,TRBJ2-6,many,TRBV11-2,CASSLAGESGANVLTF,TGTGCCAGCAGCTTAGCGGGAGAATCTGGGGCCAACGTCCTGACTTTC
-,TRBJ1-3,few,TRBV5-1,CASSLGTGGSSGNTIYF,TGCGCCAGCAGCTTGGGTACGGGAGGTTCTTCTGGAAACACCATATATTTT
-,TRBJ2-1,many,TRBV3-1,CASSQDSDEQFF,TGTGCCAGCAGCCAAGATAGCGATGAGCAGTTCTTC
TRBD1,TRBJ2-7,few,TRBV5-1,CASSTQPGTGVEQYF,TGCGCCAGCAGCACACAACCCGGGACAGGGGTCGAGCAGTACTTC
TRBD1,TRBJ1-1,few,TRBV5-6,CASSIPTGFAFF,TGTGCCAGCAGCATACCGACAGGGTTCGCTTTCTTT
TRBD1,TRBJ1-1,-,TRBV5-1,CASSLVLGQTEAFF,TGCGCCAGCAGCTTGGTTCTGGGACAGACTGAAGCTTTCTTT
TRBD2,TRBJ2-7,many,TRBV5-1,CASSGGLAGPYEQYF,TGCGCCAGCAGCGGGGGACTAGCGGGACCATACGAGCAGTACTTC
-,TRBJ2-5,-,TRBV19,CASSIVRGSKSQETQYF,TGTGCCAGTAGTATAGTCAGGGGTTCAAAATCCCAAGAGACCCAGTACTTC